Each of the 7 T cell receptor beta chains below was sequenced from the same sample in a study of monozygotic twins with cystic fibrosis. Profiling relied on immunoSEQ multiplex PCR, and the TCRdb table lists in-frame clones only, not all of them. The table shows about 23,000 clones, with approximately 97% occurring only once. Sequences were obtained from blood. The receptors derive from a girl aged 5 to 17 with cystic fibrosis.

The rearrangement uses TRBV4-2 and TRBJ1-2; 10 bases fit TRBD1. CDR3 length: 15 amino acids. From germline, CDR1 is LGHNA and CDR2 YNFKEQ. Trimming cost V 5 bases and J 7 bases; bases outside gene matches: 10. Written as DNA, the CDR3 is TGTGCCAGCAGCGTACCGACAGGGGGCGGTGGTGGCTACACCTTC. The encoded protein is CASSVPTGGGGGYTF.

This CDR3 reads CSARDEGEQYF. The CDR3 nucleotides read TGCAGTGCTAGAGATGAAGGCGAGCAGTACTTC. The V and J genes are TRBV20-1 and TRBJ2-7; no clear D gene. The CDR3 consists of 11 residues. Germline V gene lookup returns CDR1 DFQATT and CDR2 SNEGSKA (reference sequence). V lost 0 bases and J lost 6, with 6 bases in between.

The rearrangement links TRBV27 to TRBJ2-7, with 11 bases aligning to TRBD2. V was clipped by 3 bases and J by 2 bases; unmatched bases: 3. The CDR3 loop spans 15 amino acids. CDR1 is MNHEY, CDR2 SMNVEV, per germline (reference sequence). The CDR3 sequence is CASSFSGRGPYEQYV. In nucleotides, the CDR3 is TGTGCCAGCAGTTTTAGCGGGAGGGGCCCCTACGAGCAGTACGTC.

V and J are TRBV6-1 and TRBJ2-7; TRBD1 matches 7 bases. Per germline, CDR1 MNHNS and CDR2 SASEGT. V was clipped by 4 bases and J by 3 bases; unmatched bases: 3. The CDR3 totals 13 residues. The DNA for the CDR3 is TGTGCCAGCAGTGCCGGGACAGACTACGAGCAGTACTTC. This translates into CASSAGTDYEQYF.

The rearrangement uses TRBV5-6 and TRBJ2-5, with unresolved D. The germline V and J ends were trimmed by 0 bases and 2 bases, with 8 bases remaining between them. The CDR3 covers 14 residues. CDR1 SGHDT and CDR2 YYEEEE come from the germline V gene. The CDR3 spells CASSLGLKQETQYF. The CDR3 nucleotides read TGTGCCAGCAGCTTGGGTCTTAAACAAGAGACCCAGTACTTC. The variable domain in full, with the rest retrieved from reference TRBV5-6 and TRBJ2-5, is DAGVTQSPTHLIKTRGQQVTLRCSPKSGHDTVSWYQQALGQGPQFIFQYYEEEERQRGNFPDRFSGHQFPNYSSELNVNALLLGDSALYLCASSLGLKQETQYFGPGTRLLVL.

This chain links TRBV20-1 with TRBJ2-5; D gene ambiguous. The CDR3 runs to 11 residues. V was shortened by 7 bases and J by 5 bases, with 11 bases between the two germline ends. Germline V gene lookup returns CDR1 DFQATT and CDR2 SNEGSKA (reference sequence). This CDR3 is CSVRVPETQYF. The DNA for the CDR3 is TGCAGTGTAAGGGTCCCCGAGACCCAGTACTTC.

This clone was seen just once. CDR3 DNA: TGTGCCAGCAGCTTAGCCAGGACTAGCGGGAGGACGGATACGCAGTATTTT. Amino acid sequence: CASSLARTSGRTDTQYF. The chain combines TRBV7-9 with TRBJ2-3; 14 bases agree with TRBD2. V lost 0 bases and J lost 6; bases outside the gene matches: 5. This CDR3 has 17 residues. Germline V gene data show CDR1 as SEHNR and CDR2 as FQNEAQ (reference sequence).